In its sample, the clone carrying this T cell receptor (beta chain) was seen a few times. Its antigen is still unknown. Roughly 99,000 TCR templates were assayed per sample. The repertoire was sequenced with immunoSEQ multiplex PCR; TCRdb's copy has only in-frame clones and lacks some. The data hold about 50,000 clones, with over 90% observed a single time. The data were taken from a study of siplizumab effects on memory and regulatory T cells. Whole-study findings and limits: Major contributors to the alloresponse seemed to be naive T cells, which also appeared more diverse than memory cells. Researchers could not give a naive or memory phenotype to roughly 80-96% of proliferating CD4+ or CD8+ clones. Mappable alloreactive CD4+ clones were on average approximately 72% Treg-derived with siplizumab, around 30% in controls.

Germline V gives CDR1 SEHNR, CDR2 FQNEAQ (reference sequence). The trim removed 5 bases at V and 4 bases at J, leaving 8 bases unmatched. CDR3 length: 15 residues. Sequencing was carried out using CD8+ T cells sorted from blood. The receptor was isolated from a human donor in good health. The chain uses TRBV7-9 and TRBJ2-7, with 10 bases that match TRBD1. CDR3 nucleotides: TGTGCCAGCAGCCTGACGGGACAGGGGCCGTACGAGCAGTACTTC. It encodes CASSLTGQGPYEQYF.